This TCR beta chain came from a study of T-cell reconstitution after alpha-beta-depleted transplantation in children. This clonotype has more than one count but fewer than ten. Antigen specificity is unknown. Per germline, CDR1 SEHNR and CDR2 FQNEAQ (reference sequence). This CDR3 is 16 amino acids long. V was cut by 5 bases and J by 4 bases, with 18 bases left in between. Unique molecular identifiers were used to barcode this TCRbeta library. Via MiXCR, TCRdb re-called the PCR reads, giving one row per CDR3 protein. The sample lists hundreds of thousands of distinct CDR3 sequences, roughly 16% occurring once. Study-level points and caveats: Once a year had passed after transplant, T-cell counts and diversity came mostly from newly produced T cells.

This rearrangement joins TRBV7-9 to TRBJ2-1; D may correspond to TRBD1 or TRBD2 (5 bases each). The sequencing here drew on PBMCs, mostly from graft donor cells, taken 360 days after TCRalphabeta/CD19-depleted stem cell transplant. The sequence was obtained from a male patient between 5 and 17 years old who had a stem cell transplant for acute lymphoblastic leukemia, so the T cells may come from the graft donor. The CDR3 bases are TGTGCCAGCAGCCCACCCGTGAGATGGGGGTACAATGAGCAGTTCTTC. Translating it yields CASSPPVRWGYNEQFF. The whole variable domain, filled in from reference TRBV7-9 and TRBJ2-1, reads DTGVSQNPRHKITKRGQNVTFRCDPISEHNRLYWYRQTLGQGPEFLTYFQNEAQLEKSRLLSDRFSAERPKGSFSTLEIQRTEQGDSAMYLCASSPPVRWGYNEQFFGPGTRLTVL.